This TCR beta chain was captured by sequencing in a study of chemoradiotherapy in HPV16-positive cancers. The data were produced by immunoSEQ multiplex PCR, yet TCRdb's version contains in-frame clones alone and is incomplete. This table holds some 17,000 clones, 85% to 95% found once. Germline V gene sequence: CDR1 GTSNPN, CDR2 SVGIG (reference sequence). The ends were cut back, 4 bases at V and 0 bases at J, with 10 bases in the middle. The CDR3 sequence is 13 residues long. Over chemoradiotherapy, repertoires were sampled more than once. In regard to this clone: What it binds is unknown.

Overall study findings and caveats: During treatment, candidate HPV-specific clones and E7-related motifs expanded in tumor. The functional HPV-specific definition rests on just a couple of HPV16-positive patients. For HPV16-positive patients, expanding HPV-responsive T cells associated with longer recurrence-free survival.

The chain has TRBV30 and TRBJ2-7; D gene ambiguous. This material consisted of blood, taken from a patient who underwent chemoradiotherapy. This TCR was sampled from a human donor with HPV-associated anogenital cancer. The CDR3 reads CAWNRATSYEQYF. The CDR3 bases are TGTGCCTGGAATCGGGCGACCTCCTACGAGCAGTACTTC.